Described below is a single T cell receptor beta chain sequence and its context. Its antigen remains unidentified. This sample was included in a study of cytomegalovirus exposure and HLA in healthy donors. Whole-study results and caveats: Earlier analysis found most TCR beta V segments productive about 87% or about 30% of the time.

Germline-derived CDR1 and CDR2 are MNHEY and SVGAGI. The CDR3 runs 15 residues. J was trimmed by 4 bases and V by 2 bases; bases with no gene match: 7. PCR amplification relied on 60 Vbeta primers (plus 13 Jbeta primers). Clones were read by immunoSEQ multiplex PCR, and TCRdb kept only the in-frame ones, dropping some. This sample yields over 95,000 clones, of which about 70% are seen a single time; around 12% belongs to the top ten. V usage is TRBV6-5 and J usage is TRBJ2-5; 7 positions match TRBD2. This sequence originates from a woman aged 40 to 50 in good health and CMV-seropositive. The sample was PBMCs. The CDR3 bases are TGTGCCAGCAGTTACGGGGGGGAACGAGGAGAGACCCAGTACTTC. Its translation is CASSYGGERGETQYF.